What follows are 24 T cell receptor beta chains derived from one specimen sequenced in a study of shared T cell receptors in the human thymus. Clones were sequenced by immunoSEQ multiplex PCR, and TCRdb holds only the in-frame ones, with some missing. Among hundreds of thousands of clones listed, about 90% were seen once. These data were also filed under a second study, of human thymus T cells.

The sequencing input was thymocytes. The receptors stem from a boy in the first two years of life with a congenital heart defect.

V is TRBV19 and J is TRBJ1-1; perhaps TRBD1 as D (5 bases). Trimming cost V 0 bases and J 1 base, with 15 bases left between them. From germline, CDR1 is LNHDA and CDR2 SQIVND (reference sequence). The CDR3 loop spans 17 amino acids. The CDR3 here is CASSIDPLGRGNTEAFF. CDR3 in DNA: TGTGCCAGTAGTATAGATCCTCTGGGGCGGGGGAACACTGAAGCTTTCTTT.

This chain connects TRBV15 to TRBJ2-5, with TRBD1 identical over 8 bases. The CDR3 runs 16 residues. The V gene end was trimmed by 5 bases and the J gene end by 3 bases; junction bases not matched to a gene: 11. Per germline, CDR1 LNHNV and CDR2 YYDKDF (reference sequence). The DNA of the CDR3 is TGTGCCACCAGCGGTGAGACAGGGGTTTTAGAAGAGACCCAGTACTTC. Amino acid sequence: CATSGETGVLEETQYF.

V and J are TRBV6-1 and TRBJ2-4; maybe TRBD1 (5 bases). The ends were cut back, 3 bases at V and 0 bases at J, with 12 bases in the middle. This CDR3 region has 16 residues. Germline V gene sequence: CDR1 MNHNS, CDR2 SASEGT. The CDR3 loop is CASSDIGHLAKNIQYF. The DNA of the CDR3 is TGTGCCAGCAGTGATATCGGACATCTAGCCAAAAACATTCAGTACTTC.

This clone occurred once. The chain links TRBV18 to TRBJ2-1, with TRBD1 as a possible D gene (5 bases). V dropped 6 bases and J dropped 2 bases, with 11 bases sitting between them. Germline-derived CDR1 and CDR2 are KGHSH and LQKENI. The CDR3 length is 14 residues. This chain's CDR3 is CASSKGITYNEQFF. The CDR3 bases are TGTGCCAGCTCTAAGGGGATAACCTACAATGAGCAGTTCTTC.

The CDR3 DNA is TGTGCCAGCAGTTTTTCAGGGGCGGAGAACTATGGCTACACCTTC. This codes for CASSFSGAENYGYTF. The chain couples TRBV27 to TRBJ1-2, with D possibly matching TRBD1 (6 bases). V dropped 3 bases and J dropped 2 bases, with 13 bases sitting between them. CDR3 length equals 15 residues. The germline V gene encodes CDR1 MNHEY and CDR2 SMNVEV (reference sequence).

The chain has TRBV18 and TRBJ1-4; the D is unclear. Trimming cost V 3 bases and J 6 bases, with 11 bases left between them. From germline, CDR1 is KGHSH and CDR2 LQKENI. CDR3 size: 14 residues. CDR3 bases: TGTGCCAGCTCACCGTGGGGAGGCGATGAAAAACTGTTTTTT. Its protein is CASSPWGGDEKLFF. Together with reference TRBV18 and TRBJ1-4, the CDR3 gives the full variable domain: NAGVMQNPRHLVRRRGQEARLRCSPMKGHSHVYWYRQLPEEGLKFMVYLQKENIIDESGMPKERFSAEFPKEGPSILRIQQVVRGDSAAYFCASSPWGGDEKLFFGSGTQLSVL.

CDR3 DNA: TGTGCCAGTAGATCGGGGAATCAGCCCCAGCATTTT. This gives the protein CASRSGNQPQHF. The chain joins TRBV19 to TRBJ1-5; D not resolved. With 6 bases removed from V and 4 bases from J, the gap between germline ends came to 7 bases. The CDR3 sequence is 12 residues long. Germline V gives CDR1 LNHDA, CDR2 SQIVND (reference sequence).

The chain joins TRBV5-1 to TRBJ2-1; 8 nucleotides align to TRBD2. CDR1 is SGHRS, CDR2 YFSETQ, per germline. The CDR3 loop spans 17 amino acids. Trimming at V came to 4 bases and at J to 4 bases, leaving 13 bases not matched to a gene. CDR3 bases: TGCGCCAGCAGCCCAGTGGGAGCGGGGGACATATACAATGAGCAGTTCTTC. Translating it yields CASSPVGAGDIYNEQFF.

CDR3 region: CASSPRTGSDYGYTF. In nucleotides, the CDR3 is TGTGCCAGCAGCCCAAGGACAGGGTCGGACTATGGCTACACCTTC. The chain recombines TRBV7-9 with TRBJ1-2; 8 bases line up with TRBD1. V trimming: 5 bases; J trimming: 3 bases; junction bases outside the gene matches: 8. The CDR3 loop spans 15 amino acids. CDR1 and CDR2 (germline): SEHNR, FQNEAQ (reference sequence).

This chain uses TRBV5-1 with TRBJ2-5, with D possibly being TRBD2 (6 bases). The J call may be in error: the DNA end matches TRBJ2-7 better. Looked up from germline, CDR1 is SGHRS and CDR2 is YFSETQ. The CDR3 has 15 amino acids. CDR3 nucleotides: TGCGCCAGCAGCTTGACTGGGGGGAGGCCCTACGAGCAGTACTTC. This translates into CASSLTGGRPYEQYF.

The V gene is TRBV18, the J gene TRBJ2-5; possibly TRBD2 for D (6 bases). The CDR3 is made up of 17 amino acids. Between the trimmed V and J ends, which lost 0 bases and 0 bases, there was a span of 14 bases. Looked up from germline, CDR1 is KGHSH and CDR2 is LQKENI. The CDR3 DNA is TGTGCCAGCTCACCACCGGGGGGTCCAGGGCACCAAGAGACCCAGTACTTC. It encodes CASSPPGGPGHQETQYF.

V usage is TRBV13 and J usage is TRBJ2-3; TRBD1 is a possible D gene (6 bases). The V end was cut by 5 bases, the J end by 0 bases, with 15 bases between. Germline V gene lookup returns CDR1 PRHDT and CDR2 FYEKMQ (reference sequence). This CDR3 contains 16 residues. CDR3 nucleotide sequence: TGTGCCAGCAGCCCCCACCTGGGGGCTAGCACAGATACGCAGTATTTT. It codes for CASSPHLGASTDTQYF.

A single count supports this clone. V usage is TRBV9 and J usage is TRBJ2-5; 13 nucleotides agree with TRBD2. Germline V lookup: CDR1 SGDLS, CDR2 YYNGEE. The CDR3 covers 15 residues. The trim removed 3 bases at V and 5 bases at J, leaving 4 bases unmatched. CDR3 DNA: TGTGCCAGCAGCGGCGGACTAGCGGGAGAGGAGACCCAGTACTTC. Encoded protein: CASSGGLAGEETQYF.

The rearrangement uses TRBV6-5 and TRBJ1-4; D is perhaps TRBD1 (6 bases). The germline V and J ends were trimmed by 2 bases and 8 bases, with 9 bases remaining between them. Germline V gives CDR1 MNHEY, CDR2 SVGAGI. There are 13 residues in the CDR3. The CDR3 DNA reads TGTGCCAGCAGTTACCAGGGGTCCGAAAAACTGTTTTTT. Protein product: CASSYQGSEKLFF.

This chain uses TRBV5-1 with TRBJ1-5; a weak D match, TRBD1 (6 bases). This CDR3 is built from 14 residues. Trimming shortened V by 6 bases and J by 1 base, and 11 bases separated the two germline ends. The germline V gene encodes CDR1 SGHRS and CDR2 YFSETQ. The CDR3 sequence is CASKQGPSNQPQHF. CDR3 DNA sequence: TGCGCCAGCAAGCAGGGGCCGAGCAATCAGCCCCAGCATTTT.

In DNA, the CDR3 is TGTGCCAGCAGACGGGGGAACACCGGGGAGCTGTTTTTT. This sequence encodes CASRRGNTGELFF. V usage is TRBV6-5 and J usage is TRBJ2-2; the D gene is possibly TRBD2 (5 bases). Germline V CDR1 and CDR2: MNHEY, SVGAGI. The CDR3 extends over 13 amino acids. V lost 6 bases to trimming and J lost 1 base, with 6 bases between them.

In DNA form, the CDR3 reads TGTGCCAGCAATAAGTTCGGAGGACAGCCCCTTACTGAAGCTTTCTTT. Translated: CASNKFGGQPLTEAFF. The chain couples TRBV28 to TRBJ1-1, with TRBD1 as a possible D gene (6 bases). The germline CDR1 and CDR2 sequences are MDHEN and SYDVKM. This CDR3 region has 16 residues. The germline V and J ends were trimmed by 7 bases and 5 bases, with 23 bases remaining between them.

J is TRBJ2-2 and V is TRBV27; 7 nucleotides align to TRBD1. Germline trimming cut 6 bases from V and 5 bases from J; bases unmatched to any gene: 9. The CDR3 contains 15 residues. Per germline, CDR1 MNHEY and CDR2 SMNVEV (reference sequence). The CDR3 is CASSPRQGPTGELFF. Written as DNA, the CDR3 is TGTGCCAGCAGCCCAAGACAGGGCCCTACCGGGGAGCTGTTTTTT.

This chain connects TRBV5-1 to TRBJ2-3; a possible D gene is TRBD1 (6 bases). The CDR3 has 16 amino acids. Germline loops: CDR1 SGHRS, CDR2 YFSETQ. V lost 1 base to trimming and J lost 0 bases, with 12 bases between them. The CDR3 region has the DNA TGCGCCAGCAGCTTGAAGGACAGCCCTAGCACAGATACGCAGTATTTT. This encodes CASSLKDSPSTDTQYF.

The chain joins TRBV2 to TRBJ2-5; perhaps TRBD1 as D (5 bases). Trimming shortened V by 2 bases and J by 5 bases, and 9 bases separated the two germline ends. CDR1 and CDR2 (germline): SNHLY, FYNNEI. This CDR3 region has 13 residues. The CDR3 DNA follows: TGTGCCAGCAGTGAATCCAGGGATGAGACCCAGTACTTC. Amino acid sequence: CASSESRDETQYF.

This clone was recorded a few times. The chain recombines TRBV6-5 with TRBJ1-4; 8 bases line up with TRBD1. Trimming removed 5 bases from V and 7 bases from J; junction bases left unmatched: 9. CDR1 and CDR2 (germline): MNHEY, SVGAGI. CDR3 length: 15 amino acids. The CDR3 here is CASSPTGTGAEKLFF. CDR3 coding DNA: TGTGCCAGCAGTCCTACCGGGACAGGCGCTGAAAAACTGTTTTTT.

This clone was seen a handful of times. V gene TRBV5-1 combines with J gene TRBJ1-4; D might be TRBD1 (5 bases). Trimming took off 3 bases at V and 3 bases at J, with 18 bases between the two ends. The CDR3 loop spans 17 amino acids. Germline V gene data show CDR1 as SGHRS and CDR2 as YFSETQ. The CDR3 nucleotides read TGCGCCAGCAGCTCCGGAGGGTGGGGGGGGGCTAATGAAAAACTGTTTTTT. Residues: CASSSGGWGGANEKLFF.

This clone was detected only once. The CDR3 loop reads CASRVKGARTEAFF. In DNA, the CDR3 is TGTGCCAGCAGGGTAAAGGGGGCCAGGACTGAAGCTTTCTTT. The chain combines TRBV6-1 with TRBJ1-1; TRBD1 aligns across 7 bases. V lost 6 bases, J lost 5 bases, and 9 bases stayed unmatched. This CDR3 spans 14 amino acids. Germline V gives CDR1 MNHNS, CDR2 SASEGT.

The rearrangement joins TRBV9 to TRBJ1-6; no reliable D call. V was trimmed by 3 bases and J by 7 bases, leaving 8 bases between them. The germline gives CDR1 SGDLS, CDR2 YYNGEE. The CDR3 extends over 13 amino acids. CDR3 coding DNA: TGTGCCAGCAGCGCCCCGGGGAATTCACCCCTCCACTTT. It encodes CASSAPGNSPLHF.